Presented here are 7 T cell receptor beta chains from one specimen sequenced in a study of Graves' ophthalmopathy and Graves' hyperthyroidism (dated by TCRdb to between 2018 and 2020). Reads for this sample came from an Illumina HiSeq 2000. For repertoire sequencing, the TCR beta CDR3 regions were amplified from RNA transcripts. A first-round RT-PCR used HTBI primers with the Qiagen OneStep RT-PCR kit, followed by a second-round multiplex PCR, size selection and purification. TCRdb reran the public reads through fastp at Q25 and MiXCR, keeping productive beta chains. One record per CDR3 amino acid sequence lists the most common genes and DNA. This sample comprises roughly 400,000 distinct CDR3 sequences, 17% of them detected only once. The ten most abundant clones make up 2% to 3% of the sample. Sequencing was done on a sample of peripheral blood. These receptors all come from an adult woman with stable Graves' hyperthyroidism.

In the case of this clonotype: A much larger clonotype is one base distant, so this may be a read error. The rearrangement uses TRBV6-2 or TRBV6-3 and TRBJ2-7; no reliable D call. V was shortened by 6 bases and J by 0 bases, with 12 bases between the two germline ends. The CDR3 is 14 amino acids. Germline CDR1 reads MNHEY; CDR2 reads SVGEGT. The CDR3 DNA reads TGTGCCAGCAGCGCCGTAATGAGCTCCTACGAGCAGTACTTC. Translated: CASSAVMSSYEQYF.

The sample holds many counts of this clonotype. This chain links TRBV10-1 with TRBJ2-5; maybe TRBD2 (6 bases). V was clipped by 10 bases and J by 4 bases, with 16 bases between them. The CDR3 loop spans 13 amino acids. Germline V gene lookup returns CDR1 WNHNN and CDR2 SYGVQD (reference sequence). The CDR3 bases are TGCGCCACCTCGGAGGGCCCGGCAGAGACCCAGTACTTC. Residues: CATSEGPAETQYF.

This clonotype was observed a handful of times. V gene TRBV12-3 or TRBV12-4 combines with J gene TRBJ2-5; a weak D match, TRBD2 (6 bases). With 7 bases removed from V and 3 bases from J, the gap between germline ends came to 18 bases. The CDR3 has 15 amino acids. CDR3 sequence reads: CASIRSGTSKETQYF. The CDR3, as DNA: TGTGCCAGCATCAGATCCGGGACTTCCAAAGAGACCCAGTACTTC.

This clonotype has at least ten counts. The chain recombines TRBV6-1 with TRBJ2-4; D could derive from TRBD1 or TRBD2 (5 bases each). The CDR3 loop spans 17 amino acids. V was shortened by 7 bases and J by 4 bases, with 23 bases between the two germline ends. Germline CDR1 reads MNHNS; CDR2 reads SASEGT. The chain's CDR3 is CASTRRGYEGRKNIQYF. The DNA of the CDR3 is TGTGCCAGCACCAGGAGAGGATATGAGGGGCGGAAAAACATTCAGTACTTC.

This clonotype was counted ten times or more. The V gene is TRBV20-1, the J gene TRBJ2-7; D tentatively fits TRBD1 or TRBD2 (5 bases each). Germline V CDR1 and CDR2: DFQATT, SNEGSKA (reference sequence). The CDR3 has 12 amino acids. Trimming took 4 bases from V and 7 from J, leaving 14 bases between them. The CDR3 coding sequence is TGCAGTGCTATCAGACAGCCGGGGGAGCAGTACTTC. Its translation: CSAIRQPGEQYF.

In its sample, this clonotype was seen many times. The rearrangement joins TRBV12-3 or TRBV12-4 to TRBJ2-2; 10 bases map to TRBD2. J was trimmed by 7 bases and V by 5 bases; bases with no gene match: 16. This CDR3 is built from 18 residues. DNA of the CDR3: TGTGCCAGCAGTCTCGAAGTGGGGCTAGCGGGAGCGGACGGGGAGCTGTTTTTT. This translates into CASSLEVGLAGADGELFF.

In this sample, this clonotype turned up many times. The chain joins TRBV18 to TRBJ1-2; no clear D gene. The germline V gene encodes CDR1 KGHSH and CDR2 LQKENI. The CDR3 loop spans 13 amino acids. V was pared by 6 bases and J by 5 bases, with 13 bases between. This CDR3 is CASSPSGGYGYTF. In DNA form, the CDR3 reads TGTGCCAGCTCCCCCTCGGGAGGATATGGCTACACCTTC.